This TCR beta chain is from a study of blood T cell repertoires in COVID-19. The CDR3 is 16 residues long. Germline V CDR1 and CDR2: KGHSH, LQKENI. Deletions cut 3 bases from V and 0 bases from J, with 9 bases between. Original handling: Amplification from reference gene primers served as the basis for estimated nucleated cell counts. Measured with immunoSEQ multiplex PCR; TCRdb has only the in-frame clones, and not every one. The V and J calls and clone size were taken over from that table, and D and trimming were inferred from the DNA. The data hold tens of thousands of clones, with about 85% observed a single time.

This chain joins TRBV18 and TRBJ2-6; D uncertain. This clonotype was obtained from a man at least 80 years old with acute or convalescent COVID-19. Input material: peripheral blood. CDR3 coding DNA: TGTGCCAGCTCACCGAGGAGCCTCTCTGGGGCCAACGTCCTGACTTTC. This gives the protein CASSPRSLSGANVLTF.